Sequencing of this T cell receptor beta chain was carried out in a study of blood T cell repertoires in COVID-19. Study in general: Some COVID-19 samples were acute and others convalescent; all came from the United States, Italy and Spain. PBMCs, B-cell-depleted T cells, or T cells were the source of the cDNA or gDNA that made up the material.

The CDR3 is made up of 14 amino acids. The junction had 10 bases not matched to a gene; V was cut back by 7 bases and J by 4 bases. Germline CDR1 is SQVTM and CDR2 is ANQGSEA. Source study methods: For nucleated cells, counts were estimated from reference gene primer amplification. The table came from immunoSEQ multiplex PCR; TCRdb's copy has only in-frame clones and leaves some out. V and J calls and clone size come straight from that table; D and trimming were deduced from the DNA. The sample yields tens of thousands of clones, 85% seen once. This chain links TRBV29-1 with TRBJ2-3; 8 positions match TRBD2. The sequenced sample consisted of peripheral blood. The clonotype originates from a man aged 55 to 70 with acute or convalescent COVID-19. The CDR3 nucleotides are TGCAGCGCTGGGACTAGGGAAGAGGCAGATACGCAGTATTTT. Its protein product is CSAGTREEADTQYF.